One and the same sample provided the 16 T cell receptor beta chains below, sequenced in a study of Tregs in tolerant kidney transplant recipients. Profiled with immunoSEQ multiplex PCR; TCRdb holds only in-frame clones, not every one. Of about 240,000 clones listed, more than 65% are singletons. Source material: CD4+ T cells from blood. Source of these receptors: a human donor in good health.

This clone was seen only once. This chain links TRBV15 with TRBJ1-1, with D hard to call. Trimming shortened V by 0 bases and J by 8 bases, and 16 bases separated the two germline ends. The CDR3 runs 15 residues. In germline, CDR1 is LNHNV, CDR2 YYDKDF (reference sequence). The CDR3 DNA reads TGTGCCACCAGCAGAGATCCCCTGGGAGGCAAGGAAGCTTTCTTT. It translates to CATSRDPLGGKEAFF.

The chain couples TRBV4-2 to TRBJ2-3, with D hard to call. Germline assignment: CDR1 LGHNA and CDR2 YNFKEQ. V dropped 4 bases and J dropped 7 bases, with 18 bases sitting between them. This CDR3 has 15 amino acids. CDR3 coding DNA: TGTGCCAGCAGCCCCTCCGCGGCGGCATCATATACGCAGTATTTT. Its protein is CASSPSAAASYTQYF.

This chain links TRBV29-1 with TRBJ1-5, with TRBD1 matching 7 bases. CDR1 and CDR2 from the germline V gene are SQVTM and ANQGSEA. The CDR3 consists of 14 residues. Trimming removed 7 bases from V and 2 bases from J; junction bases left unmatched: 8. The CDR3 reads CSALTGVGNQPQHF. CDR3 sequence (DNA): TGCAGCGCCCTTACAGGGGTGGGCAATCAGCCCCAGCATTTT.

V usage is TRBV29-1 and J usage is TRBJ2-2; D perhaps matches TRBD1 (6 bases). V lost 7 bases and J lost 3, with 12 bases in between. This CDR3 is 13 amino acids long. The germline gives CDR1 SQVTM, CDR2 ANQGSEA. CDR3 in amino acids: CSAGAEHTGELFF. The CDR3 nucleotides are TGCAGCGCAGGGGCGGAGCACACCGGGGAGCTGTTTTTT.

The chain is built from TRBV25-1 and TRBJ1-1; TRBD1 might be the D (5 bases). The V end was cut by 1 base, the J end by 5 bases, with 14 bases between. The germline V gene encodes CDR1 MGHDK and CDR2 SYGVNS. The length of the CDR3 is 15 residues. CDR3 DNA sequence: TGTGCCAGCAGTGAATCGAGGGGACTGGGGACTGAAGCTTTCTTT. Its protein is CASSESRGLGTEAFF.

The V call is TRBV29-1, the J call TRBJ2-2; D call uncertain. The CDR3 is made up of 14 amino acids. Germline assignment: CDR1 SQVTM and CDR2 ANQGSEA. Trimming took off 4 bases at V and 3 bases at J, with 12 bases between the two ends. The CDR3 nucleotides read TGCAGCGTTGGGCACCCTTCTTACACCGGGGAGCTGTTTTTT. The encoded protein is CSVGHPSYTGELFF.

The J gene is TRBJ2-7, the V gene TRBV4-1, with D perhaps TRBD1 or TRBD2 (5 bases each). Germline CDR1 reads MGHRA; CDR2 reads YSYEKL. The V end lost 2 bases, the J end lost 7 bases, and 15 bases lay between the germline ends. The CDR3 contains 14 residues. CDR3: CASSQPLGGGEQYF. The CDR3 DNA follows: TGCGCCAGCAGCCAACCTCTCGGTGGGGGTGAGCAGTACTTC.

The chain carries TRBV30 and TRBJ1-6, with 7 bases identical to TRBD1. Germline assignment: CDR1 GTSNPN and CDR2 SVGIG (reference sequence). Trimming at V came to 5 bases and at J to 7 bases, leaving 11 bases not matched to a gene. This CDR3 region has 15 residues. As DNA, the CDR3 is TGTGCCTGGCTTCTTGACAGGGCGAGGAATTCACCCCTCCACTTT. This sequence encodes CAWLLDRARNSPLHF.

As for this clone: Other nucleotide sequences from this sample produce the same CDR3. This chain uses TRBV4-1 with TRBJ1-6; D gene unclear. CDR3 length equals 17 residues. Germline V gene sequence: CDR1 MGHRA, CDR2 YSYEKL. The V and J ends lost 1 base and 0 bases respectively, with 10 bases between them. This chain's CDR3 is CASSQGRASSYNSPLHF. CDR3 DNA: TGCGCCAGCAGCCAAGGGAGGGCGAGCTCCTATAATTCACCCCTCCACTTT.

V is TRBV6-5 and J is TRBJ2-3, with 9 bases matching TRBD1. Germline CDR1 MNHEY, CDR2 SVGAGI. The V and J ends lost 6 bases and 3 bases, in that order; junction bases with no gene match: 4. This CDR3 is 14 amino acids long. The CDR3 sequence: CASSLDRGTDTQYF. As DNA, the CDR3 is TGTGCCAGCAGCTTGGACAGGGGAACAGATACGCAGTATTTT.

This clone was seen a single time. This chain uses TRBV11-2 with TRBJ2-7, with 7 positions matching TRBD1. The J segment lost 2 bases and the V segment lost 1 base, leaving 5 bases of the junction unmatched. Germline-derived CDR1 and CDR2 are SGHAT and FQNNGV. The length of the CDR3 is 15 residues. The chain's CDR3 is CASSLAFGTAYEQYF. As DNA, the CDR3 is TGTGCCAGCAGCTTAGCTTTCGGGACAGCCTACGAGCAGTACTTC. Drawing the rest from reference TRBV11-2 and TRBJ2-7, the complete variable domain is EAGVAQSPRYKIIEKRQSVAFWCNPISGHATLYWYQQILGQGPKLLIQFQNNGVVDDSQLPKDRFSAERLKGVDSTLKIQPAKLEDSAVYLCASSLAFGTAYEQYFGPGTRLTVT.

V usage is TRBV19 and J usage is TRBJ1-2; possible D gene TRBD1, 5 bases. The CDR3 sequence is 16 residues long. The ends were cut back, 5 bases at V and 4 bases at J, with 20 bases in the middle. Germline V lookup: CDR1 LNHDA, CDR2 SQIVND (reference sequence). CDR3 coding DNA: TGTGCCAGTAGTGCCTCTCGTGGGGGGAGCGTCTATGGCTACACCTTC. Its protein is CASSASRGGSVYGYTF.

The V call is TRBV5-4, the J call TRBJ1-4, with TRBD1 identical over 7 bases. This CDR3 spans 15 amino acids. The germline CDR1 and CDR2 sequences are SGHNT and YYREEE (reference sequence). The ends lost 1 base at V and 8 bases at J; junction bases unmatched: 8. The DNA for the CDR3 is TGTGCCAGCAGCTTGACGGGACAGTCCGGAGAAAAACTGTTTTTT. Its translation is CASSLTGQSGEKLFF.

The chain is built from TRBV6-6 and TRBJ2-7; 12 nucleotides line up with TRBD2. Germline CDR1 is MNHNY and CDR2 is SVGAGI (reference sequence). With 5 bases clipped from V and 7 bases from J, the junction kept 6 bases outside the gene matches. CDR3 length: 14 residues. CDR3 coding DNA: TGTGCCAGCAGTAGGACTAGCGGGGTGCGAGAGCAGTACTTC. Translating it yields CASSRTSGVREQYF.

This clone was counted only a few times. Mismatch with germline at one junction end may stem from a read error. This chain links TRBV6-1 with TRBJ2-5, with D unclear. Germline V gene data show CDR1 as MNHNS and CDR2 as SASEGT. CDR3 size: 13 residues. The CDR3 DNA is TGTGCCAGCAGTGAACAGAGAGACGCCGGCGTTGACTTC. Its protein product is CASSEQRDAGVDF.

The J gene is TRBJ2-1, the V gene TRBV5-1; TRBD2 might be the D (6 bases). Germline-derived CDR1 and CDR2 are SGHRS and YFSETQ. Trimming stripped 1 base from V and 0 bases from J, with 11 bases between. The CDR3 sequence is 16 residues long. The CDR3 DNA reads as TGCGCCAGCAGCTTGCTAGCGCAAAGCTCCTACAATGAGCAGTTCTTC. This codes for CASSLLAQSSYNEQFF.